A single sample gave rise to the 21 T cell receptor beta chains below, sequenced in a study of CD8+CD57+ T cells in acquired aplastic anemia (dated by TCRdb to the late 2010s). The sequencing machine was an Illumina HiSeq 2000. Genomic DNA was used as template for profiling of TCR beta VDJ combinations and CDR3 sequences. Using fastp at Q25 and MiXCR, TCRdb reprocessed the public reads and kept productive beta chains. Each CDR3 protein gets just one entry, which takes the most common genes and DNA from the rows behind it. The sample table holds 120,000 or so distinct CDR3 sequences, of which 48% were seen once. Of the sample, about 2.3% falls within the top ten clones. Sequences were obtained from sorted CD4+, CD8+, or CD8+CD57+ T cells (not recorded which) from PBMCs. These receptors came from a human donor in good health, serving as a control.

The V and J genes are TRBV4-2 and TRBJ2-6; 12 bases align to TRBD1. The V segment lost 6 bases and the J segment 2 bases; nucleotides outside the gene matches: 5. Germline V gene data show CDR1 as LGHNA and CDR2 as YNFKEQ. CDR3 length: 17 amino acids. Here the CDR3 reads CASSPGTGGPGANVLTF. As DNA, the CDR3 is TGTGCCAGCAGTCCCGGGACAGGGGGCCCTGGGGCCAACGTCCTGACTTTC.

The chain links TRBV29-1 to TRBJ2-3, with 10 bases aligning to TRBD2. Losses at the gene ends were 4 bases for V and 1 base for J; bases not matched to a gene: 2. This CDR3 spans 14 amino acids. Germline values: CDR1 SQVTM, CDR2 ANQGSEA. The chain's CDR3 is CSVVTSGGTDTQYF. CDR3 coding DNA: TGCAGCGTTGTAACTAGCGGGGGCACAGATACGCAGTATTTT.

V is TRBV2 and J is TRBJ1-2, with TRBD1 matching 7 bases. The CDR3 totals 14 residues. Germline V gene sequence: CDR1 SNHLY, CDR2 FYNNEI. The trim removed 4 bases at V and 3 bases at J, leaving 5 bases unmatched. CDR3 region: CASSVTGVDYGYTF. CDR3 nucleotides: TGTGCCAGCAGTGTTACAGGGGTGGACTATGGCTACACCTTC.

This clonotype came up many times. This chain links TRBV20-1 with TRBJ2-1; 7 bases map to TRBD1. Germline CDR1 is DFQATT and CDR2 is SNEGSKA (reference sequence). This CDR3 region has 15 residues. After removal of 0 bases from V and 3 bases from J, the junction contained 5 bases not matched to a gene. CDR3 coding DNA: TGCAGTGCTAGAGATAGGCAGGGGGTCTACAATGAGCAGTTCTTC. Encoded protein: CSARDRQGVYNEQFF.

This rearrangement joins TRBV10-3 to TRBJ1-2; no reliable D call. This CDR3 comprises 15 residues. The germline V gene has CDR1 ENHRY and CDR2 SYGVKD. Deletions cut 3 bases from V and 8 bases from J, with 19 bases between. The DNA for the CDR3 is TGTGCCATCAGTGAATTCAAGAATTCGGTGGACGGCTACACCTTC. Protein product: CAISEFKNSVDGYTF.

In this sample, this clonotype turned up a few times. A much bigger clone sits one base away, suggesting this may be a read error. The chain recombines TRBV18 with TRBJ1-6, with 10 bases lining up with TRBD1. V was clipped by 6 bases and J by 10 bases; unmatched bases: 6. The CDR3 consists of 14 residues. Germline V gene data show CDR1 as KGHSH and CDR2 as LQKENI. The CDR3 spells CASSRDRGRSPLHF. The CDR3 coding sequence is TGTGCCAGCTCTCGGGACAGGGGTAGATCACCCCTCCACTTT.

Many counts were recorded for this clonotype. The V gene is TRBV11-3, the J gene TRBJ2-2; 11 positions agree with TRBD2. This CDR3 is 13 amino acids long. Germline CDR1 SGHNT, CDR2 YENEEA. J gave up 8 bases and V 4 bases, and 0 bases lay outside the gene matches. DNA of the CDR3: TGTGCCAGCAGCTCTAGCGGGAGGGGGGAGCTGTTTTTT. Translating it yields CASSSSGRGELFF.

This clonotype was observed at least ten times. The CDR3 protein is CASSQENGEGYTF. The CDR3 DNA is TGCGCCAGCAGCCAAGAAAATGGGGAGGGCTACACCTTC. V and J are TRBV4-3 and TRBJ1-2; D is ambiguous. Germline V gene data show CDR1 as LGHNA and CDR2 as YSLEER. The CDR3 extends over 13 amino acids. V was pared by 0 bases and J by 8 bases, with 10 bases between.

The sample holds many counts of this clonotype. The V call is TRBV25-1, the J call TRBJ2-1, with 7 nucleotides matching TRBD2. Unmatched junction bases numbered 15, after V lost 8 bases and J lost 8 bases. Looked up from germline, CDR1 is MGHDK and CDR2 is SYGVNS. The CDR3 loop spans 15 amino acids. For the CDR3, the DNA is TGTGCCAGCGGCCTGGGTAGGGAGGGGTGGGATGAGCAGTTCTTC. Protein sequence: CASGLGREGWDEQFF.

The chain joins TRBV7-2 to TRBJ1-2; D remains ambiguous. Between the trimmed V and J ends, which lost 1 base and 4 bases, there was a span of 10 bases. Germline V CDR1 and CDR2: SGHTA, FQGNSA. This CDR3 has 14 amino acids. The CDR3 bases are TGTACCAGCAGCTTAGAACCAGGCCGCTATGGCTACACCTTC. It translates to CTSSLEPGRYGYTF.

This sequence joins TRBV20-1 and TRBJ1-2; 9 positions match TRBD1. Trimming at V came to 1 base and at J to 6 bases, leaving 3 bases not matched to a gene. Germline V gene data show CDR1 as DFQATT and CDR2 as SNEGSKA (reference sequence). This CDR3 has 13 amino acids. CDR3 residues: CSARGGQGDGYTF. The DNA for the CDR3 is TGCAGTGCTAGAGGGGGACAGGGTGATGGCTACACCTTC.

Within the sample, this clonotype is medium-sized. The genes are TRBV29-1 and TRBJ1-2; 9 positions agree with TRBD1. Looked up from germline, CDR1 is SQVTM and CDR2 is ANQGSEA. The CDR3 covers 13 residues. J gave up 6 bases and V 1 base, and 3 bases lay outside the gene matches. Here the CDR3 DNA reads TGCAGCGTTGAAGGGACAGGGGCGAATGGCTACACCTTC. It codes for CSVEGTGANGYTF.

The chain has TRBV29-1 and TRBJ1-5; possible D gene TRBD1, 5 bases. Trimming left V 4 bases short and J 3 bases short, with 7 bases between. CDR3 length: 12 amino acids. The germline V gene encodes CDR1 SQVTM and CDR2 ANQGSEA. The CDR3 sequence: CSVGGVNQPQHF. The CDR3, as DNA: TGCAGCGTTGGAGGGGTCAATCAGCCCCAGCATTTT. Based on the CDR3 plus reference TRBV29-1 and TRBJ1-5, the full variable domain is SAVISQKPSRDICQRGTSLTIQCQVDSQVTMMFWYRQQPGQSLTLIATANQGSEATYESGFVIDKFPISRPNLTFSTLTVSNMSPEDSSIYLCSVGGVNQPQHFGDGTRLSIL.

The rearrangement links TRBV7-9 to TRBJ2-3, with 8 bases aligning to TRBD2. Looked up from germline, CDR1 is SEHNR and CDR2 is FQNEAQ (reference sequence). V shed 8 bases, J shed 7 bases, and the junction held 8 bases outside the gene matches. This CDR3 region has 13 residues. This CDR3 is CASRGGGDNTQYF. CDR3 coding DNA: TGTGCCAGCCGGGGGGGAGGGGATAATACGCAGTATTTT.

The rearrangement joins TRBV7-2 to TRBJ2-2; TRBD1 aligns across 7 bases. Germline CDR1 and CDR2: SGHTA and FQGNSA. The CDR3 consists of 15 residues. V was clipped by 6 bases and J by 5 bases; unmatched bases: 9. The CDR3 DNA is TGTGCCAGCAGTTCCGGGACAGAGTATACCGGGGAGCTGTTTTTT. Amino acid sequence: CASSSGTEYTGELFF.

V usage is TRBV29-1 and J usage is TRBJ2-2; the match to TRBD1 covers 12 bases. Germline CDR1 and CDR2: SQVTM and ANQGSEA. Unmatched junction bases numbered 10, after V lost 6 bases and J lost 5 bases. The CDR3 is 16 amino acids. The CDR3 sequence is CSVKPGQGAGTGELFF. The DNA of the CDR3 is TGCAGCGTCAAACCGGGACAGGGGGCTGGGACCGGGGAGCTGTTTTTT.

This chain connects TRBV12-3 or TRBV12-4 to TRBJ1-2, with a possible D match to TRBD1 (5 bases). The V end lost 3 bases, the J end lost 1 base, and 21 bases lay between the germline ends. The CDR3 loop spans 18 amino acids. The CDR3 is CASSFTGGGLNHNYGYTF. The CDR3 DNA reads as TGTGCCAGCAGTTTCACGGGGGGGGGATTGAACCATAACTATGGCTACACCTTC.

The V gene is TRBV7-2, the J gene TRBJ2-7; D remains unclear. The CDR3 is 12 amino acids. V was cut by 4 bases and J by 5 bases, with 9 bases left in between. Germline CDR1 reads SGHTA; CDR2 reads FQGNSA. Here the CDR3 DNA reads TGTGCCAGCAGCTCCTCTTCCCACGAGCAGTACTTC. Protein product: CASSSSSHEQYF. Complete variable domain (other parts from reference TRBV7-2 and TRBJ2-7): GAGVSQSPSNKVTEKGKDVELRCDPISGHTALYWYRQSLGQGLEFLIYFQGNSAPDKSGLPSDRFSAERTGGSVSTLTIQRTQQEDSAVYLCASSSSSHEQYFGPGTRLTVT.

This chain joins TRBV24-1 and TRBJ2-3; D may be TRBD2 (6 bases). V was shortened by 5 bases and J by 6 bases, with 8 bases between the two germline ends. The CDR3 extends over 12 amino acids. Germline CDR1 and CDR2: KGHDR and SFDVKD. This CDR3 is CATSGGVDTQYF. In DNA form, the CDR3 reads TGTGCCACCAGTGGCGGGGTGGATACGCAGTATTTT.

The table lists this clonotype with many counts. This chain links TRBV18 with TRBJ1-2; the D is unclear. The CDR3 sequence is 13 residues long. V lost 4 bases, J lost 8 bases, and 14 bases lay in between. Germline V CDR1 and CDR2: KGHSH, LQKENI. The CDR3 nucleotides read TGTGCCAGCTCACGTCCACCTGAGGAGGGCTACACCTTC. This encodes CASSRPPEEGYTF.

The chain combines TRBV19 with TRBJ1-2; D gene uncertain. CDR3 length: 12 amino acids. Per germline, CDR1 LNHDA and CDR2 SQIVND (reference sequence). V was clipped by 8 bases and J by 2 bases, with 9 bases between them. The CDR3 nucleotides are TGTGCCAGTGAATTTTTGAACTATGGCTACACCTTC. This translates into CASEFLNYGYTF.